The 7 T cell receptor beta chains reported below all come from one sample, sequenced in a study of T cell responses to AZD1222 COVID-19 vaccine. Clones were sequenced by immunoSEQ multiplex PCR, and TCRdb holds only the in-frame ones, with some missing. Among under 150,000 clones listed, 88% were seen once. This specimen was peripheral blood, taken 28 days after the second AZD1222 dose. The receptors come from an adult who received the AZD1222 COVID-19 vaccine.

This clone occurred a few times. This chain connects TRBV19 to TRBJ1-2, with no clear D. The CDR3 runs to 12 residues. V lost 6 bases and J 8 bases, leaving 13 bases between the germline ends. The germline V gene encodes CDR1 LNHDA and CDR2 SQIVND (reference sequence). In DNA, the CDR3 is TGTGCCAGTAGCAACGGGTTTGCGGGCTACACCTTC. Translating gives CASSNGFAGYTF.

V and J are TRBV4-2 and TRBJ1-5, with D possibly matching TRBD1 (5 bases). Germline CDR1 and CDR2: LGHNA and YNFKEQ. The ends were cut back, 4 bases at V and 5 bases at J, with 12 bases in the middle. This CDR3 is built from 14 residues. CDR3 sequence reads: CASSRDSQDQPQHF. The DNA for the CDR3 is TGTGCCAGCAGCCGAGACAGTCAGGATCAGCCCCAGCATTTT.

This clone was found once. The chain has TRBV7-9 and TRBJ2-3; the match to TRBD1 covers 7 bases. The CDR3 is 15 amino acids. The V gene end was trimmed by 5 bases and the J gene end by 4 bases; junction bases not matched to a gene: 9. Germline CDR1 SEHNR, CDR2 FQNEAQ (reference sequence). CDR3 coding DNA: TGTGCCAGCAGCCCGCTCGACAGGGTGGCAGATACGCAGTATTTT. This encodes CASSPLDRVADTQYF.

The rearrangement links TRBV14 to TRBJ2-5; D not resolved. Trimming pared 1 base from V and 5 bases from J, leaving 14 bases between. Germline CDR1 and CDR2: SGHDN and FVKESK. The CDR3 is 15 amino acids. The CDR3 loop reads CASSQGGGRQETQYF. DNA for the CDR3: TGTGCCAGCAGCCAAGGAGGCGGTAGGCAGGAGACCCAGTACTTC.

The chain employs TRBV28 and TRBJ1-1, with 8 bases identical to TRBD1. Unmatched junction bases numbered 10, after V lost 5 bases and J lost 5 bases. In germline, CDR1 is MDHEN, CDR2 SYDVKM. The CDR3 runs 15 residues. The CDR3 region is CASSRMQGARTEAFF. The CDR3, as DNA: TGTGCCAGCAGTCGCATGCAGGGGGCGCGAACTGAAGCTTTCTTT.

The chain carries TRBV7-2 and TRBJ1-1; D call uncertain. The CDR3 covers 13 residues. Germline CDR1 and CDR2: SGHTA and FQGNSA. The V and J ends lost 2 bases and 6 bases respectively, with 10 bases between them. The CDR3 here is CASSLPLRAEAFF. In nucleotides, the CDR3 is TGTGCCAGCAGCTTACCCCTCCGAGCTGAAGCTTTCTTT.

This chain uses TRBV12-3 or TRBV12-4 with TRBJ1-1, with D unclear. CDR3 length: 12 amino acids. The V end lost 6 bases, the J end lost 1 base, and 6 bases lay between the germline ends. In nucleotides, the CDR3 is TGTGCCAGCAGACAGAGGAACACTGAAGCTTTCTTT. Its protein product is CASRQRNTEAFF.